This is a list of T cell receptor beta chains from one sample in a study of OX40 agonist ivuxolimab in advanced cancers. Data came from immunoSEQ multiplex PCR; TCRdb stores just in-frame clones and leaves some out. This table holds tens of thousands of clones, roughly 94% found once. Sequencing used CD4+ or CD8+ T cells sorted from blood, obtained in a trial of the OX40 agonist ivuxolimab. All receptors come from an adult with an advanced solid tumor such as melanoma, head and neck, liver or kidney cancer. Both conserved end residues are part of each CDR3. Each record gives: V gene, D gene, clone size, J gene, CDR3 DNA, CDR3 protein. The D gene is left open where the match is weak. The size of a clone is reported for some rows only, either as once, few or many, or as a class for expanded clones.

V: TRBV9; D: TRBD1; size: -; J: TRBJ2-7; DNA: TGTGCCAGCAGCCCGTGGACAGGGTCTAGCTCCTACGAGCAGTACTTC; CDR3: CASSPWTGSSSYEQYF
V: TRBV19; D: TRBD2; size: -; J: TRBJ2-2; DNA: TGTGCCAGCCAGAGGGGGACTAGCGGGAGCGGGGAGCTGTTTTTT; CDR3: CASQRGTSGSGELFF
V: TRBV29-1; D: TRBD1; size: -; J: TRBJ2-7; DNA: TGCAGCGTTGAGACAGGGTATTCGTACGAGCAGTACTTC; CDR3: CSVETGYSYEQYF
V: TRBV11-3; D: -; size: -; J: TRBJ1-5; DNA: TGTGCCAGCAGCTTAGCCTCCTCCCAATCCGGAGGCAATCAGCCCCAGCATTTT; CDR3: CASSLASSQSGGNQPQHF
V: TRBV5-5; D: -; size: -; J: TRBJ2-7; DNA: TGTGCCAGCAGCTTGGGGAATAGCAGGGACGAGCAGTACTTC; CDR3: CASSLGNSRDEQYF
V: TRBV10-1; D: TRBD2; size: few; J: TRBJ2-2; DNA: TGCGCCAGCAGTGAACTAGCGGGAGTCCTCGGGGAGCTGTTTTTT; CDR3: CASSELAGVLGELFF
V: TRBV6-5; D: -; size: -; J: TRBJ1-1; DNA: TGTGCCAGCAGTTACTCGAGGGAATGGGAAGCTTTCTTT; CDR3: CASSYSREWEAFF
V: TRBV6-5; D: -; size: -; J: TRBJ1-2; DNA: TGTGCCAGCACCCCTCTCCGGGCCTATGGCTACACCTTC; CDR3: CASTPLRAYGYTF
V: TRBV4-3; D: -; size: -; J: TRBJ1-1; DNA: TGCGCCAGCAGCCAAGGGACAGACACTGAAGCTTTCTTT; CDR3: CASSQGTDTEAFF
V: TRBV5-1; D: -; size: -; J: TRBJ2-5; DNA: TGCGCCAGCAGCCACCAAGAGACCCAGTACTTC; CDR3: CASSHQETQYF
V: TRBV2; D: TRBD2; size: -; J: TRBJ2-1; DNA: TGTGCCAGCAGTGCGGGACTAGCGGGAAGGACCGCCAATGAGCAGTTCTTC; CDR3: CASSAGLAGRTANEQFF